The 19 T cell receptor beta chains below all came from one sample that was sequenced in a study of OX40 agonist ivuxolimab in advanced cancers. Here immunoSEQ multiplex PCR was the method, and the copy in TCRdb shows in-frame clones only, minus some. The table has tens of thousands of clones, roughly four fifths seen once. The input for sequencing was CD4+ or CD8+ T cells sorted from blood, taken in a trial of the OX40 agonist ivuxolimab. The receptors stem from an adult with an advanced solid tumor such as melanoma, head and neck, liver or kidney cancer.

The chain is built from TRBV30 and TRBJ2-2; TRBD2 matches at 9 bases. CDR3 length: 15 amino acids. The J segment lost 0 bases and the V segment lost 3 bases, leaving 2 bases of the junction unmatched. Germline CDR1 reads GTSNPN; CDR2 reads SVGIG (reference sequence). CDR3 sequence (DNA): TGTGCCTGGAGGATAGCGGGGGCGAACACCGGGGAGCTGTTTTTT. It specifies CAWRIAGANTGELFF.

The V call is TRBV30, the J call TRBJ1-4; TRBD1 might be the D (5 bases). Trimming stripped 2 bases from V and 8 bases from J, with 12 bases between. The length of the CDR3 is 13 residues. CDR1 and CDR2 (germline): GTSNPN, SVGIG (reference sequence). CDR3 in amino acids: CAWSLGGVEKLFF. The CDR3 DNA reads TGTGCCTGGAGTCTTGGGGGGGTGGAAAAACTGTTTTTT. The complete variable domain, with remaining parts taken from reference TRBV30 and TRBJ1-4, reads SQTIHQWPATLVQPVGSPLSLECTVEGTSNPNLYWYRQAAGRGLQLLFYSVGIGQISSEVPQNLSASRPQDRQFILSSKKLLLSDSGFYLCAWSLGGVEKLFFGSGTQLSVL.

This chain joins TRBV13 and TRBJ1-6; weak D call: TRBD1 (6 bases). Per the germline V gene, CDR1 is PRHDT and CDR2 is FYEKMQ (reference sequence). V lost 0 bases and J 14 bases, leaving 11 bases between the germline ends. The length of the CDR3 is 13 residues. CDR3 amino acids: CASSLGREGALHF. The CDR3 DNA reads as TGTGCCAGCAGCTTAGGCAGGGAGGGGGCCCTCCACTTT.

About this clone itself: The junction does not match germline at one end; this may be a read error. V usage is TRBV27 and J usage is TRBJ2-2; D could derive from TRBD1 or TRBD2 (6 bases each). The CDR3 totals 13 residues. CDR1 and CDR2 from the germline V gene are MNHEY and SMNVEV (reference sequence). CDR3: CATSGANTGELLF. The CDR3 DNA reads as TGTGCCACCTCGGGGGCGAACACCGGGGAGCTGCTTTTT.

The gene calls are TRBV7-9 and TRBJ2-5, with a possible D match to TRBD1 (6 bases). CDR1 is SEHNR, CDR2 FQNEAQ, per germline (reference sequence). Trimming pared 3 bases from V and 5 bases from J, leaving 10 bases between. The CDR3 spans 13 residues. CDR3 sequence reads: CASSFGDRETQYF. Here the CDR3 DNA reads TGTGCCAGCAGCTTTGGAGACAGGGAGACCCAGTACTTC. The full variable domain, in which reference TRBV7-9 and TRBJ2-5 provide the parts outside the CDR3, is DTGVSQNPRHKITKRGQNVTFRCDPISEHNRLYWYRQTLGQGPEFLTYFQNEAQLEKSRLLSDRFSAERPKGSFSTLEIQRTEQGDSAMYLCASSFGDRETQYFGPGTRLLVL.

This chain uses TRBV2 with TRBJ2-7; D gene uncertain. The CDR3 length is 12 residues. Trimming cost V 4 bases and J 4 bases, with 8 bases left between them. Germline assignment: CDR1 SNHLY and CDR2 FYNNEI. Here the CDR3 reads CASSALGYEQYF. The DNA of the CDR3 is TGTGCCAGCAGTGCCCTGGGATACGAGCAGTACTTC.

The chain is built from TRBV25-1 and TRBJ1-5, with a possible D match to TRBD1 (6 bases). Trimming stripped 3 bases from V and 9 bases from J, with 15 bases between. The germline V gene has CDR1 MGHDK and CDR2 SYGVNS. The CDR3 contains 14 residues. The CDR3, as DNA: TGTGCCAGCAGTGAGTTTACAGGGTCAACGCCCCAGCATTTT. Its protein product is CASSEFTGSTPQHF.

The chain links TRBV19 to TRBJ2-5; D is possibly TRBD1 (6 bases). CDR1 is LNHDA, CDR2 SQIVND, per germline (reference sequence). This CDR3 is built from 13 residues. V was shortened by 5 bases and J by 3 bases, with 10 bases between the two germline ends. Here the CDR3 reads CASSRQDEETQYF. In DNA form, the CDR3 reads TGTGCCAGTAGTCGACAGGACGAAGAGACCCAGTACTTC. Drawing the rest from reference TRBV19 and TRBJ2-5, the complete variable domain is DGGITQSPKYLFRKEGQNVTLSCEQNLNHDAMYWYRQDPGQGLRLIYYSQIVNDFQKGDIAEGYSVSREKKESFPLTVTSAQKNPTAFYLCASSRQDEETQYFGPGTRLLVL.

The chain links TRBV10-3 to TRBJ2-3, with 7 bases that match TRBD2. V shed 3 bases, J shed 5 bases, and the junction held 8 bases outside the gene matches. Germline loops: CDR1 ENHRY, CDR2 SYGVKD. CDR3 length equals 15 residues. For the CDR3, the DNA is TGTGCCATCAGTGAAGGAGGACCGGGGGGAGATACGCAGTATTTT. It codes for CAISEGGPGGDTQYF.

The V gene is TRBV5-5, the J gene TRBJ1-2, with a tentative D call TRBD1 (5 bases). The ends were cut back, 3 bases at V and 8 bases at J, with 17 bases in the middle. In germline, CDR1 is SGHKS, CDR2 YYEKEE (reference sequence). The CDR3 is made up of 14 amino acids. CDR3 in amino acids: CASSSPTGPGGYTF. In DNA form, the CDR3 reads TGTGCCAGCAGCTCGCCGACGGGGCCAGGGGGCTACACCTTC.

The chain carries TRBV16 and TRBJ2-6; 8 bases are a match to TRBD1. This CDR3 contains 15 residues. Germline CDR1 reads KGHSY; CDR2 reads FQNENV. The J segment lost 2 bases and the V segment lost 4 bases, leaving 1 base of the junction unmatched. The CDR3: CASSPDRAGANVLTF. In DNA form, the CDR3 reads TGTGCCAGCAGCCCGGACAGGGCTGGGGCCAACGTCCTGACTTTC.

The CDR3 region is CASSPDWSYGYTF. The CDR3 nucleotides are TGTGCCAGCAGTCCAGATTGGAGCTATGGCTACACCTTC. The rearrangement uses TRBV6-5 and TRBJ1-2, with D unclear. Per germline, CDR1 MNHEY and CDR2 SVGAGI. Trimming took 5 bases from V and 4 from J, leaving 11 bases between them. CDR3 size: 13 residues.

The V and J genes are TRBV5-1 and TRBJ2-7, with TRBD1 matching over 9 bases. Germline CDR1 is SGHRS and CDR2 is YFSETQ. Trimming took 4 bases from V and 7 from J; bases not matched to a gene: 9. The CDR3 has 14 amino acids. For the CDR3, the DNA is TGCGCCAGCAGCCCCTGGACAGGGGAGGGAGAGCAGTACTTC. It is translated as CASSPWTGEGEQYF.

The chain couples TRBV6-1 to TRBJ2-1; D might be TRBD2 (5 bases). With 7 bases removed from V and 8 bases from J, the gap between germline ends came to 9 bases. This CDR3 region has 11 residues. Germline assignment: CDR1 MNHNS and CDR2 SASEGT. The CDR3 nucleotides are TGTGCCAGCAAAGTTAGCGATGAGCAGTTCTTC. Protein: CASKVSDEQFF.

The chain joins TRBV5-1 to TRBJ2-7; 12 positions match TRBD2. The germline gives CDR1 SGHRS, CDR2 YFSETQ. The CDR3 is 15 amino acids. Germline trimming cut 1 base from V and 2 bases from J; bases unmatched to any gene: 1. CDR3 amino acids: CASSLRLAGAYEQYF. CDR3 coding DNA: TGCGCCAGCAGCTTGAGACTAGCGGGAGCCTACGAGCAGTACTTC.

This clone has more than one count but fewer than ten. The genes are TRBV2 and TRBJ1-1; unclear D gene. The CDR3 is 13 residues long. The V gene lost 5 bases and the J gene lost 5 bases, with 12 bases spanning the gap. The germline CDR1 and CDR2 sequences are SNHLY and FYNNEI. CDR3 coding DNA: TGTGCCAGCAGTTCTGACTCTGGGACTGAAGCTTTCTTT. It translates to CASSSDSGTEAFF.

V and J are TRBV19 and TRBJ1-2; 7 nucleotides agree with TRBD1. The CDR3 is 14 amino acids. Germline CDR1 is LNHDA and CDR2 is SQIVND (reference sequence). With V trimmed by 1 base and J by 8 bases, 7 bases remained unmatched. Written as DNA, the CDR3 is TGTGCCAGTAGTATAGGACAGGGAATTGGAGGCTACACCTTC. Its protein is CASSIGQGIGGYTF. Filled out from reference TRBV19 and TRBJ1-2, the complete variable domain reads DGGITQSPKYLFRKEGQNVTLSCEQNLNHDAMYWYRQDPGQGLRLIYYSQIVNDFQKGDIAEGYSVSREKKESFPLTVTSAQKNPTAFYLCASSIGQGIGGYTFGSGTRLTVV.

There are many counts of this clone. The same CDR3 is also encoded by other DNA sequences in this sample. This rearrangement joins TRBV5-1 to TRBJ1-1; weak D call: TRBD1 (5 bases). CDR3 size: 14 residues. The V end lost 4 bases, the J end lost 1 base, and 11 bases lay between the germline ends. CDR1 SGHRS and CDR2 YFSETQ come from the germline V gene. CDR3 bases: TGCGCCAGCAGCGGGGGGACCCCGAACACTGAAGCTTTCTTT. This codes for CASSGGTPNTEAFF. The full variable domain, its missing parts supplied by reference TRBV5-1 and TRBJ1-1, is KAGVTQTPRYLIKTRGQQVTLSCSPISGHRSVSWYQQTPGQGLQFLFEYFSETQRNKGNFPGRFSGRQFSNSRSEMNVSTLELGDSALYLCASSGGTPNTEAFFGQGTRLTVV.

The rearrangement links TRBV7-9 to TRBJ2-3, with TRBD2 identical over 10 bases. Germline V gives CDR1 SEHNR, CDR2 FQNEAQ (reference sequence). The CDR3 spans 16 residues. V lost 6 bases and J lost 2; bases outside the gene matches: 8. The CDR3 DNA reads as TGTGCCAGCAGTGTATTAGCGGGGGGATCCACAGATACGCAGTATTTT. As protein: CASSVLAGGSTDTQYF. The entire variable domain, with the rest obtained from reference TRBV7-9 and TRBJ2-3, is as follows: DTGVSQNPRHKITKRGQNVTFRCDPISEHNRLYWYRQTLGQGPEFLTYFQNEAQLEKSRLLSDRFSAERPKGSFSTLEIQRTEQGDSAMYLCASSVLAGGSTDTQYFGPGTRLTVL.